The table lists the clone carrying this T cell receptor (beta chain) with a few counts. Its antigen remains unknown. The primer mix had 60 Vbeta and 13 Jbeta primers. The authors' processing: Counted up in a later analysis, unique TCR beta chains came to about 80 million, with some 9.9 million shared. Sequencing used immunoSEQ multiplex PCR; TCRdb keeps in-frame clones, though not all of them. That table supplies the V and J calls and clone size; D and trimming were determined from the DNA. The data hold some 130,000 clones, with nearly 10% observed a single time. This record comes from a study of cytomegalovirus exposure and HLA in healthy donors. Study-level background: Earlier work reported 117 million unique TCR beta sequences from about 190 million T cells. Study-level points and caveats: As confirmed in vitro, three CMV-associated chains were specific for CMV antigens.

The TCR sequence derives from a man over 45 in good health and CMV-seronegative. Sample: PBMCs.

The CDR3 bases are TGTGCCAGCAGTTACTCCGGACAGGGGGGGACAGATACGCAGTATTTT. It is translated as CASSYSGQGGTDTQYF. V usage is TRBV6-6 and J usage is TRBJ2-3; 10 nucleotides line up with TRBD1. Trimming cost V 0 bases and J 3 bases; bases outside gene matches: 3. CDR3 size: 16 residues. CDR1 MNHNY and CDR2 SVGAGI come from the germline V gene (reference sequence).